The rows below give T cell receptor beta chains drawn from one sample of a study of shared clonotypes between healthy human individuals. TCRdb keeps only in-frame clones here, not all; method: immunoSEQ multiplex PCR. The sample has around 2.1 million clones, about 93% seen once. Sequenced sample: naive CD8+ T cells from PBMCs. These receptors all come from a man younger than 35 in good health. Some clones in this sample may be carry-over from other donors' samples. The CDR3 runs from the conserved cysteine through the conserved F or W. Each record gives: D gene, J gene, V gene, CDR3 DNA, CDR3 protein. The D gene is left open where the match is weak.

>-|TRBJ2-3|TRBV2
TGTGCCAGCAGTTCCACGGTCACAGATACGCAGTATTTT
CASSSTVTDTQYF
>TRBD2|TRBJ2-3|TRBV13
TGTGCCAGCAGCTTAGGCCGGGGACTACCAAACACAGATACGCAGTATTTT
CASSLGRGLPNTDTQYF
>-|TRBJ1-1|TRBV30
TGTGCCTGGAGTGTGGACTACACTGAAGCTTTCTTT
CAWSVDYTEAFF
>-|TRBJ2-5|TRBV27
TGTGCCAGCAGTTTATCGCATTTGGAGACCCAGTACTTC
CASSLSHLETQYF
>-|TRBJ1-1|TRBV7-2
TGTGCCAGCAGTCCTAACGATCCAGAAGCTTTCTTT
CASSPNDPEAFF
>TRBD1|TRBJ2-1|TRBV4-3
TGCGCCAGCAGCCAAGAGCATGCTCTGTTTCGGACAGGCCTCTCCTACAATGAGCAGTTCTTC
CASSQEHALFRTGLSYNEQFF
>-|TRBJ2-5|TRBV6-5
TGTGCCAGCAGTTACTCTCTAAGGATACAAGAGACCCAGTACTTC
CASSYSLRIQETQYF
>-|TRBJ1-1|TRBV6-5
TGTGCCAGCAACTACAGGGAAGGAGGCACTGAAGCTTTCTTT
CASNYREGGTEAFF
>TRBD1|TRBJ2-2|TRBV28
TGTGCCAGCAGTTTATTCTTTAGGACAGGGGACACCGGGGAGCTGTTTTTT
CASSLFFRTGDTGELFF
>-|TRBJ2-1|TRBV7-9
TGTGCCAGCAGCTTACCGCTCCACAATGAGCAGTTCTTC
CASSLPLHNEQFF
>TRBD1|TRBJ1-2|TRBV5-6
TGTGCCAGCAGCTCGGTTGGCGAGACAGGGGGCACGGGGTATGGCTACACCTTC
CASSSVGETGGTGYGYTF
>-|TRBJ2-7|TRBV27
TGTGCCAGCAGTATCAGTGTGGGCCGATCCTACGAGCAGTACTTC
CASSISVGRSYEQYF
>TRBD1|TRBJ2-7|TRBV7-8
TGTGCCAGCAGCTTAACGTCGGGACAGGGAAGCTTC
CASSLTSGQGSF
>-|TRBJ2-2|TRBV11-2
TGTGCCAGCAGCTTCCCCAGGGAGGTCAACACCGGGGAGCTGTTTTTT
CASSFPREVNTGELFF
>-|TRBJ2-2|TRBV28
TGTGCCAGCAGTTTCAGGGCAGAAACCGGGGAGCTGTTTTTT
CASSFRAETGELFF
>-|TRBJ2-7|TRBV27
TGTGCCAGCAGCTTGTCTACGGGAGAAACCCACTACGAGCAGTACTTC
CASSLSTGETHYEQYF
>TRBD1|TRBJ1-2|TRBV5-5
TGTGCCAGCAGGGATCCGGGACAGGGTCCCGATGGCTACACCTTC
CASRDPGQGPDGYTF